The source of this TCR beta chain is a study of regulatory dendritic cells for organ transplantation. Whole-study results and caveats: Memory CD8+ clonal expansion seemed more limited with regulatory than mature dendritic cells. Of resting T cell subsets, memory CD8+ had the most alloreactive clonotypes.

Generated by immunoSEQ multiplex PCR, the TCRdb table keeps only in-frame clones and is missing some. The data show roughly 20,000 clones, 65% to 90% seen once. Allogeneic regulatory or mature dendritic cells were co-cultured for 5 days with CFSE-labeled sorted T cells at 1:10. Naive CD45RA+ and memory CD45RO+ CD4+ or CD8+ T cells were FACS-sorted. This clone has just one count. Its antigen is still unknown. CDR3 length: 15 residues. Germline trimming cut 2 bases from V and 5 bases from J; bases unmatched to any gene: 2. Germline V gene data show CDR1 as MNHEY and CDR2 as SVGAGI. The genes are TRBV6-5 and TRBJ1-4, with 10 positions matching TRBD1. The clonotype comes from a human donor in good health. Sequencing used naive CD4+ T cells from blood cultured with dendritic cells. Subset denoted: CD45RA+ naive T cells. The CDR3 coding sequence is TGTGCCAGCAGTTACGACAGGGGGCTGAATGAAAAACTGTTTTTT. Translation: CASSYDRGLNEKLFF.